Below, 14 T cell receptor beta chains from the same sample are listed, as sequenced in a study of T cells in Graves' hyperthyroidism and ophthalmopathy. TCR beta CDR3 region amplification was performed from RNA transcripts. The study used the HTBI primer set for a first-round RT-PCR of the TCR CDR3. Via MiXCR, TCRdb re-called the multiplex PCR reads, giving one row per CDR3 protein. The repertoire holds about 580,000 distinct CDR3 sequences, with roughly 13% as singletons. The sample comprised blood. Receptor source: a woman in her 30s with Graves' hyperthyroidism that later progressed to Graves' ophthalmopathy.

The rearrangement joins TRBV12-3 or TRBV12-4 to TRBJ2-2; tentatively, D is TRBD2 (5 bases). The V gene lost 6 bases and the J gene lost 7 bases, with 15 bases spanning the gap. The CDR3 runs 14 residues. The CDR3 DNA sequence: TGTGCCAGCAGGGTCGGGAAAGTCGGCGGGGAGCTGTTTTTT. Translating gives CASRVGKVGGELFF.

Many counts were recorded for this clonotype. This chain's CDR3 is CARLGPWGPYEQYF. CDR3 DNA: TGTGCCAGATTGGGTCCATGGGGTCCCTACGAGCAGTACTTC. The chain links TRBV27 to TRBJ2-7, with unresolved D. V was clipped by 9 bases and J by 2 bases, with 17 bases between them. CDR1 MNHEY and CDR2 SMNVEV come from the germline V gene (reference sequence). The CDR3 covers 14 residues.

This clonotype was observed many times. This sequence joins TRBV12-3 or TRBV12-4 and TRBJ1-2, with D unresolved. Trimming removed 6 bases at V and 7 bases at J, with 21 bases between. The CDR3 extends over 15 amino acids. Written as DNA, the CDR3 is TGTGCCAGCAGCCCAAGGCAGTCAGAGGCGGGTGGCTACACCTTC. It codes for CASSPRQSEAGGYTF.

The rearrangement joins TRBV7-8 to TRBJ2-3, with 11 bases that match TRBD2. The V gene end was trimmed by 5 bases and the J gene end by 5 bases; junction bases not matched to a gene: 12. CDR1 is SGHVS and CDR2 is FQNEAQ in the germline V gene. This CDR3 is 17 amino acids long. The CDR3 sequence: CASSHRLLAGVVDTQYF. The DNA for the CDR3 is TGTGCCAGCAGCCATCGACTACTAGCGGGAGTGGTAGATACGCAGTATTTT.

This clonotype was counted only a few times. This sequence joins TRBV9 and TRBJ2-5; D unclear. Germline assignment: CDR1 SGDLS and CDR2 YYNGEE. The V end lost 4 bases, the J end lost 1 base, and 11 bases lay between the germline ends. This CDR3 has 14 residues. The CDR3 DNA sequence: TGTGCCAGCAGCCTCGGCCGAATCCAAGAGACCCAGTACTTC. This gives the protein CASSLGRIQETQYF.

There are many counts of this clonotype. The J gene is TRBJ1-1, the V gene TRBV20-1, with TRBD1 matching over 9 bases. With 6 bases clipped from V and 4 bases from J, the junction kept 15 bases outside the gene matches. This CDR3 is 16 amino acids long. Per germline, CDR1 DFQATT and CDR2 SNEGSKA (reference sequence). The CDR3: CSAIQGAFVRATEAFF. CDR3 coding DNA: TGCAGTGCGATACAGGGGGCGTTTGTGAGGGCCACTGAAGCTTTCTTT.

This clonotype was detected ten times or more. A read error may produce the germline difference seen at one junction end. CDR3 loop: CASSIGDQPQHF. CDR3 nucleotides: TGTGCCAGCAGTATAGGGGATCAGCCCCAGCATTTT. The gene calls are TRBV19 and TRBJ1-5; tentative D call: TRBD1 (5 bases). From germline, CDR1 is LNHDA and CDR2 SQIVND (reference sequence). This CDR3 region has 12 residues.

This clonotype was counted at least ten times. The chain recombines TRBV12-3 or TRBV12-4 with TRBJ2-1; TRBD1 or TRBD2 may be the D gene (5 bases each). The CDR3 has 18 residues. Trimming removed 3 bases from V and 0 bases from J, with 18 bases in between. The CDR3: CASSFRPPGTASYNEQFF. The CDR3 DNA is TGTGCCAGCAGTTTTCGGCCGCCCGGGACGGCCTCCTACAATGAGCAGTTCTTC.

There are a few counts of this clonotype. The chain employs TRBV7-2 and TRBJ1-5, with D possibly being TRBD1 (5 bases). The V gene's germline CDR1 is SGHTA and CDR2 FQGNSA. V was clipped by 1 base and J by 2 bases, with 9 bases between them. The CDR3 contains 15 residues. CDR3 sequence reads: CASSLEGEGNQPQHF. The CDR3 nucleotides read TGTGCCAGCAGCTTAGAAGGGGAGGGCAATCAGCCCCAGCATTTT. Full variable domain (outside the CDR3, taken from reference TRBV7-2 and TRBJ1-5): GAGVSQSPSNKVTEKGKDVELRCDPISGHTALYWYRQSLGQGLEFLIYFQGNSAPDKSGLPSDRFSAERTGGSVSTLTIQRTQQEDSAVYLCASSLEGEGNQPQHFGDGTRLSIL.

At least ten counts were recorded for this clonotype. J is TRBJ2-7 and V is TRBV12-3 or TRBV12-4, with D possibly TRBD2 on 5 matching bases. This CDR3 comprises 15 residues. V lost 1 base and J lost 0, with 10 bases in between. The CDR3 nucleotides read TGTGCCAGCAGTTTAGAGCGGCCCTACTCCTACGAGCAGTACTTC. Amino acids: CASSLERPYSYEQYF.

This clonotype has just a few counts. A much more abundant neighbour one base away suggests this may be a read error. Here the CDR3 reads CASSPTPEGNTEAFF. CDR3 DNA: TGTGCCAGCTCACCAACACCCGAGGGGAACACTGAAGCTTTCTTT. J is TRBJ1-1 and V is TRBV18; D gene ambiguous. V lost 2 bases to trimming and J lost 1 base, with 11 bases between them. CDR3 length equals 15 residues. Germline lookup yields CDR1 KGHSH and CDR2 LQKENI.

The chain employs TRBV24-1 and TRBJ2-2, with D possibly being TRBD1 (6 bases). Trimming left V 8 bases short and J 4 bases short, with 13 bases between. Germline CDR1 is KGHDR and CDR2 is SFDVKD. This CDR3 comprises 14 residues. Written as DNA, the CDR3 is TGTGCCACCAATGACAGGTTTGCCACCGGGGAGCTGTTTTTT. As protein: CATNDRFATGELFF.

The chain employs TRBV6-5 and TRBJ2-2; D is undetermined. This CDR3 contains 16 residues. V was clipped by 0 bases and J by 5 bases, with 13 bases between them. CDR1 and CDR2 from the germline V gene are MNHEY and SVGAGI. As DNA, the CDR3 is TGTGCCAGCAGTTACTCGAGATATGTGACGACCGGGGAGCTGTTTTTT. Amino acid sequence: CASSYSRYVTTGELFF.

This chain links TRBV4-2 with TRBJ1-5, with D possibly matching TRBD1 (5 bases). The CDR3 consists of 12 residues. The germline V gene encodes CDR1 LGHNA and CDR2 YNFKEQ. Trimming removed 8 bases at V and 6 bases at J, with 11 bases between. The CDR3 DNA reads TGTGCCAGCGGACAAGGGGTTCAGCCCCAGCATTTT. Translation: CASGQGVQPQHF.